Shown below are 15 T cell receptor beta chains from a single sample sequenced in a study of T cells in Graves' hyperthyroidism and ophthalmopathy. TCR beta CDR3 region amplification was performed from RNA transcripts. The primer set for the first-round RT-PCR of the TCR CDR3 was HTBI. TCRdb fed the multiplex PCR reads into MiXCR, producing one record per CDR3 protein. The sample shows 310,000 or so distinct CDR3 sequences, 15% to 20% of them seen only once. Source material: blood. Receptor source: a woman in her fifties or sixties with Graves' ophthalmopathy.

J is TRBJ2-7 and V is TRBV6-1; no clear D. The CDR3 contains 15 residues. V lost 6 bases, J lost 3 bases, and 18 bases lay in between. Germline CDR1 reads MNHNS; CDR2 reads SASEGT. The CDR3 here is CASRLGRTGHYEQYF. The CDR3 coding sequence is TGTGCCAGCAGGCTAGGCAGGACGGGCCACTACGAGCAGTACTTC.

This clonotype was counted ten times or more. V gene TRBV5-5 combines with J gene TRBJ1-5, with D maybe TRBD1 (6 bases). The CDR3 is 13 amino acids. Trimming stripped 0 bases from V and 12 bases from J, with 13 bases between. Per germline, CDR1 SGHKS and CDR2 YYEKEE (reference sequence). CDR3 residues: CASSLVGGGGQHF. The CDR3 DNA is TGTGCCAGCAGCTTGGTAGGAGGGGGAGGCCAGCATTTT.

This clonotype has a count of ten or more. CDR3 DNA: TGCGCCAGCAGCTCATCCGGGACTAGCGGTCTCAATGAGCAGTTCTTC. Its protein is CASSSSGTSGLNEQFF. V usage is TRBV5-1 and J usage is TRBJ2-1; 11 nucleotides align to TRBD2. Per the germline V gene, CDR1 is SGHRS and CDR2 is YFSETQ. The CDR3 has 16 residues. V lost 3 bases, J lost 6 bases, and 8 bases stayed unmatched.

This clonotype was seen ten or more times. J is TRBJ1-1 and V is TRBV20-1; maybe TRBD1 (6 bases). CDR1 and CDR2 from the germline V gene are DFQATT and SNEGSKA (reference sequence). V lost 4 bases to trimming and J lost 3 bases, with 15 bases between them. This CDR3 comprises 14 residues. CDR3 DNA: TGCAGTGCTAACCAACCGGGGGGCCACACTGAAGCTTTCTTT. Translated: CSANQPGGHTEAFF.

This clonotype was seen at least ten times. The chain couples TRBV27 to TRBJ2-4; a possible D gene is TRBD2 (6 bases). Germline values: CDR1 MNHEY, CDR2 SMNVEV (reference sequence). This CDR3 contains 16 residues. V was clipped by 5 bases and J by 0 bases, with 14 bases between them. The CDR3 DNA sequence: TGTGCCAGCAGTCGCGCCGGAGGGCTAGCCAAAAACATTCAGTACTTC. It encodes CASSRAGGLAKNIQYF.

The chain joins TRBV2 to TRBJ2-5; no definite D call. Trimming removed 6 bases at V and 4 bases at J, with 6 bases between. Germline V gives CDR1 SNHLY, CDR2 FYNNEI. This CDR3 comprises 11 residues. CDR3 in amino acids: CASRASETQYF. CDR3 coding DNA: TGTGCCAGCAGGGCCTCAGAGACCCAGTACTTC.

V and J are TRBV10-3 and TRBJ2-6, with D uncertain. The CDR3 is made up of 14 amino acids. V lost 4 bases to trimming and J lost 3 bases, with 7 bases between them. Germline assignment: CDR1 ENHRY and CDR2 SYGVKD. The CDR3 region is CAISGAGGANVLTF. DNA for the CDR3: TGTGCCATCAGTGGGGCTGGTGGGGCCAACGTCCTGACTTTC.

This clonotype was seen repeatedly, ten times or more. The V and J genes are TRBV7-2 and TRBJ2-7; D may be TRBD1 (5 bases). The germline V gene has CDR1 SGHTA and CDR2 FQGNSA. The CDR3 has 17 residues. Between the trimmed V and J ends, which lost 0 bases and 2 bases, there was a span of 17 bases. The CDR3: CASSLASLRLGAYEQYF. In nucleotides, the CDR3 is TGTGCCAGCAGCTTAGCATCATTGAGGTTAGGGGCCTACGAGCAGTACTTC.

There are many counts of this clonotype. The chain recombines TRBV28 with TRBJ2-5; possibly TRBD1 for D (6 bases). This CDR3 has 14 residues. CDR1 is MDHEN, CDR2 SYDVKM, per germline. Trimming shortened V by 10 bases and J by 0 bases, and 15 bases separated the two germline ends. CDR3 sequence: CATRQAMYQETQYF. As DNA, the CDR3 is TGTGCCACCAGACAGGCGATGTACCAAGAGACCCAGTACTTC.

This chain connects TRBV20-1 to TRBJ1-2; possibly TRBD1 for D (6 bases). There are 14 residues in the CDR3. Trimming shortened V by 0 bases and J by 7 bases, and 15 bases separated the two germline ends. Germline CDR1 DFQATT, CDR2 SNEGSKA (reference sequence). CDR3 sequence (DNA): TGCAGTGCTAGAGAGGCCAGGGGAGACGTTGGCTACACCTTC. This codes for CSAREARGDVGYTF.

The table lists this clonotype with many counts. This chain connects TRBV24-1 to TRBJ2-1; TRBD2 agrees at 7 bases. This CDR3 comprises 14 residues. V was pared by 5 bases and J by 4 bases, with 4 bases of the junction left unmatched. Germline CDR1 KGHDR, CDR2 SFDVKD. The CDR3 DNA sequence: TGTGCCACCAGTGGGCTAGCGGAATACAATGAGCAGTTCTTC. Encoded protein: CATSGLAEYNEQFF.

In this sample, this clonotype turned up many times. The chain couples TRBV7-3 to TRBJ2-6; a possible D gene is TRBD1 (6 bases). The CDR3 consists of 16 residues. The germline V and J ends were trimmed by 5 bases and 3 bases, with 14 bases remaining between them. Germline CDR1 SGHTA, CDR2 FQGTGA. CDR3 in DNA: TGTGCCAGCAGCACCTCCACAGGGCGTGGGGCCAACGTCCTGACTTTC. Translated: CASSTSTGRGANVLTF. Looking up the rest from reference TRBV7-3 and TRBJ2-6 gives the full variable domain: GAGVSQTPSNKVTEKGKYVELRCDPISGHTALYWYRQSLGQGPEFLIYFQGTGAADDSGLPNDRFFAVRPEGSVSTLKIQRTERGDSAVYLCASSTSTGRGANVLTFGAGSRLTVL.

The chain combines TRBV27 with TRBJ1-5, with 10 bases fitting TRBD1. CDR1 and CDR2 from the germline V gene are MNHEY and SMNVEV (reference sequence). J lost 0 bases, V lost 2 bases, and 10 bases had no gene match. The CDR3 loop spans 19 amino acids. Written as DNA, the CDR3 is TGTGCCAGCAGTTTAGATTCAGGACAGGGGGTGAATAGCAATCAGCCCCAGCATTTT. Its protein is CASSLDSGQGVNSNQPQHF.

This chain uses TRBV4-2 with TRBJ2-2, with TRBD2 matching 9 bases. Germline CDR1 and CDR2: LGHNA and YNFKEQ. The V gene end was trimmed by 0 bases and the J gene end by 6 bases; junction bases not matched to a gene: 2. This CDR3 contains 15 residues. In DNA, the CDR3 is TGTGCCAGCAGCCAAGAGCCTAGCGGGGCCGGGGAGCTGTTTTTT. Residues: CASSQEPSGAGELFF.

The chain employs TRBV15 and TRBJ1-4, with 8 bases matching TRBD1. V was pared by 0 bases and J by 0 bases, with 12 bases of the junction left unmatched. Germline V gene data show CDR1 as LNHNV and CDR2 as YYDKDF (reference sequence). The CDR3 totals 20 residues. Here the CDR3 DNA reads TGTGCCACCAGCAGAGAAGGGACAGGCGTCGAATGGGCAACTAATGAAAAACTGTTTTTT. Translation gives CATSREGTGVEWATNEKLFF.